This T cell receptor beta chain emerged from a study of cytomegalovirus exposure and HLA in healthy donors. Both 60 Vbeta primers and 13 Jbeta primers went into the PCR. Data came from immunoSEQ multiplex PCR; TCRdb stores just in-frame clones and leaves some out. The sample records fewer than 250,000 clones, around 75% being singletons. The CDR3 consists of 15 residues. The germline CDR1 and CDR2 sequences are LGHNA and YNFKEQ. V lost 0 bases and J lost 1; bases outside the gene matches: 2. For this clone: Its antigen remains unidentified.

Notes on the study in general: An analysis was carried out at a later point. It showed that HLA-associated TCR beta chains were more clonally expanded than equally common non-associated chains.

The sequencing sample was made of PBMCs. The J gene is TRBJ1-1, the V gene TRBV4-2; 7 positions agree with TRBD1. The receptor's source is a young woman in good health and CMV-seronegative. The CDR3 region is CASSQDPGGNTEAFF. The CDR3 nucleotides are TGTGCCAGCAGCCAAGATCCAGGGGGGAACACTGAAGCTTTCTTT.